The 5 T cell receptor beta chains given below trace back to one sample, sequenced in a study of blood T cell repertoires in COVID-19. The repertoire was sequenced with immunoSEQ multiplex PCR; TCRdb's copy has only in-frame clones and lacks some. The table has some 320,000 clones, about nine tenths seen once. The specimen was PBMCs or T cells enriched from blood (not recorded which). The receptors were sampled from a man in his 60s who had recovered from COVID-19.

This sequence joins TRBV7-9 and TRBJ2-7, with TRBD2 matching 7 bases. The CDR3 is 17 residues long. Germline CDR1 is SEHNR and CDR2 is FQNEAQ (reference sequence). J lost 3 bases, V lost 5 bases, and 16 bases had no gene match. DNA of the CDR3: TGTGCCAGCAGCCCCAGTCGCCAAGGCGGGAGTAACTACGAGCAGTACTTC. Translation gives CASSPSRQGGSNYEQYF. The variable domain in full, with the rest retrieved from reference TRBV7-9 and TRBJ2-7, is DTGVSQNPRHKITKRGQNVTFRCDPISEHNRLYWYRQTLGQGPEFLTYFQNEAQLEKSRLLSDRFSAERPKGSFSTLEIQRTEQGDSAMYLCASSPSRQGGSNYEQYFGPGTRLTVT.

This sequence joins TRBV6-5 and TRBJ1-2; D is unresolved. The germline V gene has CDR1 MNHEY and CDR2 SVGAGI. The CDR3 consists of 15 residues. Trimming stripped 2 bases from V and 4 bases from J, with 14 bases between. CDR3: CASSYVSGASYGYTF. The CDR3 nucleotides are TGTGCCAGCAGTTACGTATCCGGAGCGAGCTATGGCTACACCTTC.

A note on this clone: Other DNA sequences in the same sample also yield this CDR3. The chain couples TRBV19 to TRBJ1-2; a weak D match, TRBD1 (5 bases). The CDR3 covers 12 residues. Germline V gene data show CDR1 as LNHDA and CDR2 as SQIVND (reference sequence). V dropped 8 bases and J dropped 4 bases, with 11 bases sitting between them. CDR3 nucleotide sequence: TGTGCCAGTTCTCAGGGTACCTATGGCTACACCTTC. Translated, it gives CASSQGTYGYTF.

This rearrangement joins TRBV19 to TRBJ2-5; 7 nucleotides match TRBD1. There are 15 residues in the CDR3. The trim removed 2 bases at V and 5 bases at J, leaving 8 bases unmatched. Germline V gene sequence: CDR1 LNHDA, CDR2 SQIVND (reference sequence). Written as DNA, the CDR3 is TGTGCCAGTAGTATACGACAGGGAAGAGCGGAGACCCAGTACTTC. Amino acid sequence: CASSIRQGRAETQYF.

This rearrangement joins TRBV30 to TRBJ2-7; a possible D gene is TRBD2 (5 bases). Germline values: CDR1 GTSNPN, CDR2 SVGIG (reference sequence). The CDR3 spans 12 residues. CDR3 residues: CALDTRGYEQYF. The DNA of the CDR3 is TGTGCGCTGGATACACGGGGCTACGAGCAGTACTTC.